This TCR beta chain is from a study of T cell responses to AZD1222 COVID-19 vaccine. Looking at the study overall: Second doses were pooled across both intervals (about 4 or about 12 weeks). Overall study results and limits: Close to half of all spike-specific TCRs reportedly target regions of the variants that are unmutated. Spike-specific TCR depth and breadth grew after two AZD1222 doses. Among the donors, most were white British and more were female, and clonal diversity was possibly underestimated.

The method was immunoSEQ multiplex PCR; TCRdb's version includes in-frame clones alone and lacks a portion of them. The sample records approximately 120,000 clones, about 85% being singletons. Germline loops: CDR1 MDHEN, CDR2 SYDVKM. The CDR3 extends over 12 amino acids. V lost 4 bases and J lost 8; bases outside the gene matches: 3. Remarks on this clone: Antigen: not known.

Sequencing used peripheral blood, obtained on day 0 of AZD1222 vaccination. The genes are TRBV28 and TRBJ1-2, with TRBD1 matching 8 bases. This clonotype was sampled from an adult in good health. Here the CDR3 reads CASSWTGSGYTF. The CDR3 DNA reads TGTGCCAGCAGTTGGACAGGGTCCGGCTACACCTTC.